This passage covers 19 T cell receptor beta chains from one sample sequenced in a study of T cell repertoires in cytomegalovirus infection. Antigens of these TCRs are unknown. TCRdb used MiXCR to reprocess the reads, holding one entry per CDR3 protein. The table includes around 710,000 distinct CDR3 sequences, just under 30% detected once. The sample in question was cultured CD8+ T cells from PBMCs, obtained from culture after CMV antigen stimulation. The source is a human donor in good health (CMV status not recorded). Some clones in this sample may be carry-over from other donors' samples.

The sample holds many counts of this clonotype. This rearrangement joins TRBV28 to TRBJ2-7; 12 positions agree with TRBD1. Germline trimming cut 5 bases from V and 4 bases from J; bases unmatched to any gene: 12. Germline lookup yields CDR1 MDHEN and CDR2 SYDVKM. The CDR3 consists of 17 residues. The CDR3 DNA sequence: TGTGCCAGCAGTCCCGACCACCCGGGACAGGGGGCTTACGAGCAGTACGTC. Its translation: CASSPDHPGQGAYEQYV.

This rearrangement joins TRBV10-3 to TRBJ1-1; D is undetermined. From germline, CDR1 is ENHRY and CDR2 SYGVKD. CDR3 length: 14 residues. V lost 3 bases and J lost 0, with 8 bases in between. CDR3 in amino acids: CAISDWHLNTEAFF. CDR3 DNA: TGTGCCATCAGTGATTGGCACCTGAACACTGAAGCTTTCTTT.

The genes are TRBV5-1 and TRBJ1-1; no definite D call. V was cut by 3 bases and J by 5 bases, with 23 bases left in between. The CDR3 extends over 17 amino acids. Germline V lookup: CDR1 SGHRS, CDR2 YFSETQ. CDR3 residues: CASSSFLDEEGVTEAFF. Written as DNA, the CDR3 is TGCGCCAGCAGCTCGTTCCTAGACGAGGAGGGAGTGACTGAAGCTTTCTTT.

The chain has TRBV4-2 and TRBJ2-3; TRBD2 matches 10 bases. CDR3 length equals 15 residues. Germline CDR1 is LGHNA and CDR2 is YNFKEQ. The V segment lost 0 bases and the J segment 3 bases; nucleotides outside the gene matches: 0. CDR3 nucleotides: TGTGCCAGCAGCCAAGATAGCGGGGGGACAGATACGCAGTATTTT. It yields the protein CASSQDSGGTDTQYF.

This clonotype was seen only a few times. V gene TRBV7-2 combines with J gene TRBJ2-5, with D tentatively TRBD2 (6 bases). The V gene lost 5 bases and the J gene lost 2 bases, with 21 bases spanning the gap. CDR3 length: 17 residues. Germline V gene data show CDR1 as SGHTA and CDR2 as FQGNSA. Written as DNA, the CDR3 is TGTGCCAGCAGCCCTAGTAACCCTGGAGGGGATCAAGAGACCCAGTACTTC. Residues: CASSPSNPGGDQETQYF.

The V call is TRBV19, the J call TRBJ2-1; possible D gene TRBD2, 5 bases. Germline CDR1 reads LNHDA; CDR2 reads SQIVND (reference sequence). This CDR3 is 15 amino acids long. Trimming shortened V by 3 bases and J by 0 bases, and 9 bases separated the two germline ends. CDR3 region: CASSIGLVSYNEQFF. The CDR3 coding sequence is TGTGCCAGTAGTATCGGACTGGTCTCCTACAATGAGCAGTTCTTC. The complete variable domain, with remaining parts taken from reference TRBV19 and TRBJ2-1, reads DGGITQSPKYLFRKEGQNVTLSCEQNLNHDAMYWYRQDPGQGLRLIYYSQIVNDFQKGDIAEGYSVSREKKESFPLTVTSAQKNPTAFYLCASSIGLVSYNEQFFGPGTRLTVL.

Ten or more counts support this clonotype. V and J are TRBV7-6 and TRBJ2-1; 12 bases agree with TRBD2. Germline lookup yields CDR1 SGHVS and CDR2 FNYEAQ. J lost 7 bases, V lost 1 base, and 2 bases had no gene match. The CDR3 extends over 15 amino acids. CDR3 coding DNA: TGTGCCAGCAGCTTAGATACTAGCGGGGGGAATGAGCAGTTCTTC. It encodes CASSLDTSGGNEQFF.

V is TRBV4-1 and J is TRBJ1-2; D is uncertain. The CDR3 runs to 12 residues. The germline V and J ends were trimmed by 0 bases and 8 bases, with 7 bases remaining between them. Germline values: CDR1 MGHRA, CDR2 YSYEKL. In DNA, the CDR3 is TGCGCCAGCAGCCAAGAGTATGGGGGCTACACCTTC. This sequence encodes CASSQEYGGYTF.

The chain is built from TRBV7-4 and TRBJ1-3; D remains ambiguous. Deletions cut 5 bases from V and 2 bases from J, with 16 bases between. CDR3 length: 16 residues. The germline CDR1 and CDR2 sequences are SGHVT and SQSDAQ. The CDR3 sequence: CASSRSGDGTGNTIYF. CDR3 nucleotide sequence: TGTGCCAGCAGCCGGTCAGGAGACGGTACTGGAAACACCATATATTTT.

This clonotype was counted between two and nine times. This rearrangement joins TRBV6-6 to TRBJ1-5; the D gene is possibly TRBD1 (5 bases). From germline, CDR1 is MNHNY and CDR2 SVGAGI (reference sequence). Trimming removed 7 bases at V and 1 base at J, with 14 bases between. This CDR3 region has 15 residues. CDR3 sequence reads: CASIPRGSSNQPQHF. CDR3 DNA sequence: TGTGCCAGCATCCCGCGGGGCAGCAGCAATCAGCCCCAGCATTTT.

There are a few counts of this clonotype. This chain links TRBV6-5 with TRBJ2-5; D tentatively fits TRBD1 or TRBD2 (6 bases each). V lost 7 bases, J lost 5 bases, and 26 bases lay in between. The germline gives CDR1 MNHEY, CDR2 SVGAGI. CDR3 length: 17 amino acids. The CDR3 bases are TGTGCCAGCAAAACCCGGCAGGGGCGGGGTTTGATGGAGACCCAGTACTTC. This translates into CASKTRQGRGLMETQYF.

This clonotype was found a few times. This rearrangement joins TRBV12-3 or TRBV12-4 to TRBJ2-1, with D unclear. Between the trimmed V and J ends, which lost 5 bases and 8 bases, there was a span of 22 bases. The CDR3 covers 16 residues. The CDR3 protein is CASSPEPGPGLDEQFF. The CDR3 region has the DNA TGTGCCAGCAGTCCAGAACCGGGCCCCGGGCTCGATGAGCAGTTCTTC.

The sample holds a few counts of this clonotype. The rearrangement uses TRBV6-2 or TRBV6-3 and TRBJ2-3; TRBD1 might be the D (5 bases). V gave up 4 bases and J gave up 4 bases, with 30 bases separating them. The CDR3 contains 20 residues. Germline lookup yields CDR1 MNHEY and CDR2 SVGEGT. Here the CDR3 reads CASSFSPILYLDTQSDTQYF. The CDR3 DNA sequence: TGTGCCAGCAGTTTTTCCCCTATATTATATTTGGACACACAGTCAGATACGCAGTATTTT.

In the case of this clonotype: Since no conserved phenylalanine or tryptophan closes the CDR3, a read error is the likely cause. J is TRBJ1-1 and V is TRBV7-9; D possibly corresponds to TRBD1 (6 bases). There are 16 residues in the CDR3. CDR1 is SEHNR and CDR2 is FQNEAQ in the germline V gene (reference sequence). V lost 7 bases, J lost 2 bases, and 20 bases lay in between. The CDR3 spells CASTPYVGQPNTEAFL. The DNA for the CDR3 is TGTGCCAGCACCCCTTATGTTGGACAGCCAAACACTGAAGCTTTCCTT.

The CDR3 coding sequence is TGTGCCAGCAGCTCCACTTTTAGCTCCTACAATGAGCAGTTCTTC. This encodes CASSSTFSSYNEQFF. V gene TRBV7-3 combines with J gene TRBJ2-1; D is uncertain. Germline V gene data show CDR1 as SGHTA and CDR2 as FQGTGA. The CDR3 covers 15 residues. Trimming left V 4 bases short and J 0 bases short, with 10 bases between.

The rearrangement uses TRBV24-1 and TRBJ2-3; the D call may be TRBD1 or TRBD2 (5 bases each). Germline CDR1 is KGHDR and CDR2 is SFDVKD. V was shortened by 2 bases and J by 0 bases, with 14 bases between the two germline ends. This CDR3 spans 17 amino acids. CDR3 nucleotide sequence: TGTGCCACCAGTGATTGGGGACGTTTTTCTAGCACAGATACGCAGTATTTT. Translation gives CATSDWGRFSSTDTQYF.

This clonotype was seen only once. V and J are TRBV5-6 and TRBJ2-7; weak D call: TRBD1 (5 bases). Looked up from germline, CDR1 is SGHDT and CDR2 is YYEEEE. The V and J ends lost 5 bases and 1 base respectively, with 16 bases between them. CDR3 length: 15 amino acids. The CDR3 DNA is TGTGCCAGCAGATCAATGGCCAGGGATTCCTACGAGCAGTACGTC. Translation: CASRSMARDSYEQYV.

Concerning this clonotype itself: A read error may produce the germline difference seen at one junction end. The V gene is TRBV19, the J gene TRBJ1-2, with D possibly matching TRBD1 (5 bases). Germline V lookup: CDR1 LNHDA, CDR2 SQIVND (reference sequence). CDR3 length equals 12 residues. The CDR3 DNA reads TGTTCCAGTACAATCGGGGCAGCGCCAACTACCTTC. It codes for CSSTIGAAPTTF.

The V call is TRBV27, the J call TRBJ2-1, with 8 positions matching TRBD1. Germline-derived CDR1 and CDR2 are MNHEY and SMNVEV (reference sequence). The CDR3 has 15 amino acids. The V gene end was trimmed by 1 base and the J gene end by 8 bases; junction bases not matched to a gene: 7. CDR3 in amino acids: CASSLFDRGGYEQFF. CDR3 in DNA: TGTGCCAGCAGTTTATTCGACAGGGGTGGGTATGAGCAGTTCTTC.